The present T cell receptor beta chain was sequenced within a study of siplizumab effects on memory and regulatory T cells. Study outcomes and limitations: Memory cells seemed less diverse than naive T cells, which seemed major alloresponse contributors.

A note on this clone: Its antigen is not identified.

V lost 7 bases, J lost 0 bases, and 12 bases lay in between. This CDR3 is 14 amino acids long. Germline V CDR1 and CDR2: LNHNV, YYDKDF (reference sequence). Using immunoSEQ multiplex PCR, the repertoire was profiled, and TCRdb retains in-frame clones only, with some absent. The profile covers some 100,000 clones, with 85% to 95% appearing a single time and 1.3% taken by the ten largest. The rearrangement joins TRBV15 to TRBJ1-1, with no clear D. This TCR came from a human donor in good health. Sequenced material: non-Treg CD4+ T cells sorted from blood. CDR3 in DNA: TGTGCCACCATAGCGGCGCCAGTGAACACTGAAGCTTTCTTT. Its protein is CATIAAPVNTEAFF.